The rows below give T cell receptor beta chains drawn from one sample of a study of cytomegalovirus exposure and HLA in healthy donors. Profiling relied on immunoSEQ multiplex PCR, and the TCRdb table lists in-frame clones only, not all of them. The sample includes roughly 200,000 clones, approximately 80% of them seen just once. Sequences were obtained from PBMCs. The receptors were sampled from a man under 40 in good health and CMV-seronegative. The CDR3 runs from the conserved cysteine through the conserved F or W. A D gene is named only where the DNA matches it firmly. Clone size, where shown, is once, few, many, or a class for clones that have expanded.

CDR3 protein,CDR3 DNA,D gene,V gene,J gene,clone size
CASSGRGADTQYF,TGTGCCAGTTCCGGGAGGGGAGCAGATACGCAGTATTTT,TRBD2,TRBV19,TRBJ2-3,-
CASRLTGITGELFF,TGTGCCAGCAGGCTAACAGGGATCACCGGGGAGCTGTTTTTT,-,TRBV28,TRBJ2-2,-
CASSGLQGGTDTQYF,TGTGCCAGCAGTGGACTACAGGGGGGCACAGATACGCAGTATTTT,TRBD1,TRBV6-1,TRBJ2-3,once
CASSLGQGTGANVLTF,TGTGCCAGCAGCTTAGGACAGGGGACCGGGGCCAACGTCCTGACTTTC,TRBD1,TRBV7-9,TRBJ2-6,-
CSASQYGYTF,TGCAGTGCTAGTCAATATGGCTACACCTTC,-,TRBV20-1,TRBJ1-2,-
CAISDPPFNEQFF,TGTGCCATCAGTGATCCCCCCTTTAATGAGCAGTTCTTC,-,TRBV10-3,TRBJ2-1,-
CASSNRSGSNEKLFF,TGTGCCAGCAGCAACAGGTCCGGGTCTAATGAAAAACTGTTTTTT,-,TRBV6-4,TRBJ1-4,-
CASSSGRTDTQYF,TGCGCCAGCAGTTCAGGGCGGACAGATACGCAGTATTTT,-,TRBV5-1,TRBJ2-3,-
CASSPAQEGNTIYF,TGCGCCAGCAGCCCTGCCCAGGAAGGAAACACCATATATTTT,-,TRBV4-3,TRBJ1-3,-
CASSFLGGHNYGYTF,TGTGCCAGCAGCTTTCTTGGGGGACATAACTATGGCTACACCTTC,-,TRBV5-4,TRBJ1-2,-
CASGLGGRNTEAFF,TGTGCCAGCGGTCTGGGGGGTCGGAACACTGAAGCTTTCTTT,-,TRBV28,TRBJ1-1,few
CASSPGTTNYGYTF,TGTGCCAGCAGCCCTGGGACAACCAACTATGGCTACACCTTC,-,TRBV11-1,TRBJ1-2,-
CSVLGDTESTTEAFF,TGCAGCGTTCTGGGGGACACCGAGTCGACCACTGAAGCTTTCTTT,-,TRBV29-1,TRBJ1-1,-
CASSRQREQYF,TGTGCCAGCAGCAGACAACGCGAGCAGTACTTC,-,TRBV7-9,TRBJ2-7,-
CASSLRGEGDTQYF,TGTGCCAGCAGCTTACGAGGGGAGGGGGATACGCAGTATTTT,TRBD2,TRBV7-6,TRBJ2-3,-
CASSLEGAYTGELFF,TGTGCCAGTAGTTTAGAGGGGGCTTACACCGGGGAGCTGTTTTTT,TRBD1,TRBV19,TRBJ2-2,once
CASSPQNRGTEAFF,TGTGCCAGCTCACCACAGAACAGGGGAACTGAAGCTTTCTTT,TRBD1,TRBV18,TRBJ1-1,-
CASRLSYGGDSPLHF,TGTGCCAGCAGATTAAGTTATGGGGGGGATTCACCCCTCCACTTT,-,TRBV6-1,TRBJ1-6,few
CASSQDGTKTGELFF,TGCGCCAGCAGCCAAGACGGGACAAAAACCGGGGAGCTGTTTTTT,-,TRBV4-1,TRBJ2-2,-
CASSWLSGQPQHF,TGTGCCAGCAGCTGGTTAAGCGGACAGCCCCAGCATTTT,-,TRBV27,TRBJ1-5,few
CATSRDLYSKELFF,TGTGCCACCAGCAGAGATTTATACTCAAAGGAGCTGTTTTTT,-,TRBV15,TRBJ2-2,-
CASVETGTTSTDTQYF,TGTGCCAGCGTAGAAACAGGGACCACTAGCACAGATACGCAGTATTTT,-,TRBV28,TRBJ2-3,-
CASRIHGQGANTGELFF,TGTGCCAGTAGGATCCATGGACAGGGGGCGAACACCGGGGAGCTGTTTTTT,TRBD1,TRBV19,TRBJ2-2,-
CASSYEDRYEQYF,TGTGCCAGCAGTTACGAGGACAGGTACGAGCAGTACTTC,TRBD1,TRBV6-6,TRBJ2-7,-
CASSLGGTGYQPQHF,TGCGCCAGCAGCTTGGGGGGGACAGGGTATCAGCCCCAGCATTTT,TRBD1,TRBV5-1,TRBJ1-5,few
CASSLGGQAPNTEAFF,TGTGCCAGCAGCTTAGGGGGACAAGCCCCGAACACTGAAGCTTTCTTT,-,TRBV7-2,TRBJ1-1,few
CASSRGTRTEKLFF,TGTGCCAGTAGTCGGGGGACTCGGACTGAAAAACTGTTTTTT,-,TRBV19,TRBJ1-4,-
CASSLQGRGTEAFF,TGTGCCAGCAGCTTACAGGGTAGGGGGACTGAAGCTTTCTTT,-,TRBV7-3,TRBJ1-1,-
CASNRTPQETQYF,TGCGCCAGCAATCGGACACCACAAGAGACCCAGTACTTC,-,TRBV5-1,TRBJ2-5,-
CASSGHTDTQYF,TGTGCCAGCAGCGGACACACAGATACGCAGTATTTT,-,TRBV7-9,TRBJ2-3,-
CASSFKIYEQYF,TGTGCCAGCAGTTTCAAAATCTACGAGCAGTACTTC,-,TRBV28,TRBJ2-7,-
CASTRGGVTTNEKLFF,TGTGCCAGCACGCGGGGAGGGGTTACAACTAATGAAAAACTGTTTTTT,-,TRBV28,TRBJ1-4,-
CASRKTGTALETQYF,TGTGCCAGCAGAAAAACCGGGACAGCCTTGGAGACCCAGTACTTC,TRBD1,TRBV7-8,TRBJ2-5,-
CASAKSGGTEAFF,TGTGCCAGTGCTAAGTCAGGGGGCACTGAAGCTTTCTTT,TRBD1,TRBV2,TRBJ1-1,-
CASTDRRTLLHF,TGTGCCAGTACCGACAGGCGCACTCTGCTCCACTTT,-,TRBV25-1,TRBJ1-6,-
CASREPVNSPLHF,TGTGCCAGCCGGGAGCCAGTTAATTCACCCCTCCACTTT,-,TRBV6-1,TRBJ1-6,once
CASSWIGTNNSPLHF,TGTGCCAGCAGTTGGATCGGGACTAATAATTCACCCCTCCACTTT,-,TRBV27,TRBJ1-6,-